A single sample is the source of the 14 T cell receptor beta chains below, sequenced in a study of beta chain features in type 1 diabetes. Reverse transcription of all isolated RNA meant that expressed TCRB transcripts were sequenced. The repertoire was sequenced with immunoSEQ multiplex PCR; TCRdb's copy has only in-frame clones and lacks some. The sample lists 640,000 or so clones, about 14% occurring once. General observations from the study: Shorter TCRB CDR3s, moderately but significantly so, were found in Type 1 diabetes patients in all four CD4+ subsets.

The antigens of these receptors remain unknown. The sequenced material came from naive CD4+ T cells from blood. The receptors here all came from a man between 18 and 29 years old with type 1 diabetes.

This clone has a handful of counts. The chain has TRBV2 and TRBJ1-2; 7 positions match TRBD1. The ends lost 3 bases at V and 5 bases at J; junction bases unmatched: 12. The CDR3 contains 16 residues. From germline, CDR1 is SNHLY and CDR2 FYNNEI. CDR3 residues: CASSDRDSLMPYGYTF. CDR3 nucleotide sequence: TGTGCCAGCAGTGATAGGGACAGCCTTATGCCGTATGGCTACACCTTC.

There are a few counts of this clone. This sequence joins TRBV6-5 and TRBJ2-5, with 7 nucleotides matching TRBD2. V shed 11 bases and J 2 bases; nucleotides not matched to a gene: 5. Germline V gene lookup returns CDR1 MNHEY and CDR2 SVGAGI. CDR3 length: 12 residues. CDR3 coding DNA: TGTGCCGCGGGGGAGCAGCAAGAGACCCAGTACTTC. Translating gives CAAGEQQETQYF.

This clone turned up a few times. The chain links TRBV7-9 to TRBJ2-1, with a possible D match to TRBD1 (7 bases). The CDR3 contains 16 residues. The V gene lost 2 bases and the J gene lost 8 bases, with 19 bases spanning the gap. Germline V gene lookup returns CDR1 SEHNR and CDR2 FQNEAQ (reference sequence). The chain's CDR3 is CASSLKGGSRGDEQFF. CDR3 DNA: TGTGCCAGCAGCTTAAAAGGCGGTAGCAGGGGGGATGAGCAGTTCTTC.

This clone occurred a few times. The CDR3 region is CSVASGSGNTIYF. CDR3 DNA sequence: TGCAGCGTCGCCTCCGGGTCTGGAAACACCATATATTTT. The V gene is TRBV29-1, the J gene TRBJ1-3; no clear D gene. The CDR3 spans 13 residues. V lost 6 bases to trimming and J lost 1 base, with 10 bases between them. Germline V CDR1 and CDR2: SQVTM, ANQGSEA.

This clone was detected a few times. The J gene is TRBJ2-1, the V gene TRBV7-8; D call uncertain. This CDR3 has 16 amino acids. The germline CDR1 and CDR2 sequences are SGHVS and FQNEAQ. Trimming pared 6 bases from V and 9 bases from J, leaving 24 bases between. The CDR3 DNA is TGTGCCAGCAGTTTCAACCGGGCCCCCCTACCCAGTGAGCAGTTCTTC. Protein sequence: CASSFNRAPLPSEQFF.

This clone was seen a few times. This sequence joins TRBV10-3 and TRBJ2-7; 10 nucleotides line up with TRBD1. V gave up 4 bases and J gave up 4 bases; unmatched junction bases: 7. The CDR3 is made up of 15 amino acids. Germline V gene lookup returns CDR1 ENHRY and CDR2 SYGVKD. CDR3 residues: CAISGPGQGMYEQYF. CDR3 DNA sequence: TGTGCCATCAGTGGCCCGGGACAGGGGATGTACGAGCAGTACTTC.

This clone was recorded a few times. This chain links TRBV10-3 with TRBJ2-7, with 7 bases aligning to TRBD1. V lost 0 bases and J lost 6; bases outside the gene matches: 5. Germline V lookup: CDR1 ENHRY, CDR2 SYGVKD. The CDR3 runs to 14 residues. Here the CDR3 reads CAISESRDRAEQYF. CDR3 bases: TGTGCCATCAGTGAGTCCCGGGACAGAGCCGAGCAGTACTTC.

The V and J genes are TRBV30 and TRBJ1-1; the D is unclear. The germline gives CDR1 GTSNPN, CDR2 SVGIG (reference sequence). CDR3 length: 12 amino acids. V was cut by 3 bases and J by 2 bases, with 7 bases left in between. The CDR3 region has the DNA TGTGCCTGGAGGGGAATAAACACTGAAGCTTTCTTT. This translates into CAWRGINTEAFF.

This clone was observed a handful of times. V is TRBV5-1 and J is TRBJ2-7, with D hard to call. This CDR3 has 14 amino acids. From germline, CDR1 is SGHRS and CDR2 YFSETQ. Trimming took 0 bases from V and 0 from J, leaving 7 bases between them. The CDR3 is CASSLEQASYEQYF. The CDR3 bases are TGCGCCAGCAGCTTGGAGCAGGCCTCCTACGAGCAGTACTTC.

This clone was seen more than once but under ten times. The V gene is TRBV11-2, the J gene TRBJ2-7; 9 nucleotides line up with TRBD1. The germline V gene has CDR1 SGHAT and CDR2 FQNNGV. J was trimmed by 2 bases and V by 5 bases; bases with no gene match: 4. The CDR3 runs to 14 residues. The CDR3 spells CASSRDRVTYEQYF. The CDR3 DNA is TGTGCCAGCAGCCGGGACAGGGTGACCTACGAGCAGTACTTC.

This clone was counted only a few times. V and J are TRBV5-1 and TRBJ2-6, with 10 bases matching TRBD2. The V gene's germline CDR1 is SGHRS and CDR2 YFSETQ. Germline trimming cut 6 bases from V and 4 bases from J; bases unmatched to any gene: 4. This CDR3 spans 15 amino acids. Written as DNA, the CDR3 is TGCGCCAGCACGGGACTAGCGTACGGGGCCAACGTCCTGACTTTC. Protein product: CASTGLAYGANVLTF.

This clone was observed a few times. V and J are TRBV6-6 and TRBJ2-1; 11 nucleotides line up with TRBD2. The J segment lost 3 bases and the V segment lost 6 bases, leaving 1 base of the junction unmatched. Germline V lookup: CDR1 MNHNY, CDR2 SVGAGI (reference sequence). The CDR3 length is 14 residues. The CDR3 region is CASRLAGDYNEQFF. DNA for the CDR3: TGTGCCAGCAGACTAGCGGGGGACTACAATGAGCAGTTCTTC.

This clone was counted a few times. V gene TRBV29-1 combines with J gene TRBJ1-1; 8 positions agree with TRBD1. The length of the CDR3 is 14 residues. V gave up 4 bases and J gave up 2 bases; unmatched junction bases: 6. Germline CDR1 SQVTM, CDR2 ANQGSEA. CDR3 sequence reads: CSVGDRGFNTEAFF. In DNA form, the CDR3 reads TGCAGCGTTGGCGACAGGGGTTTTAACACTGAAGCTTTCTTT.

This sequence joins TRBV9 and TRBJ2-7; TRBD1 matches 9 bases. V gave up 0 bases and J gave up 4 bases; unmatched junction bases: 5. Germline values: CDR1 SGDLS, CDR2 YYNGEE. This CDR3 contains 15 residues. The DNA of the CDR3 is TGTGCCAGCAGCGTAGGAGGACAGGGGACTTACGAGCAGTACTTC. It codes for CASSVGGQGTYEQYF.